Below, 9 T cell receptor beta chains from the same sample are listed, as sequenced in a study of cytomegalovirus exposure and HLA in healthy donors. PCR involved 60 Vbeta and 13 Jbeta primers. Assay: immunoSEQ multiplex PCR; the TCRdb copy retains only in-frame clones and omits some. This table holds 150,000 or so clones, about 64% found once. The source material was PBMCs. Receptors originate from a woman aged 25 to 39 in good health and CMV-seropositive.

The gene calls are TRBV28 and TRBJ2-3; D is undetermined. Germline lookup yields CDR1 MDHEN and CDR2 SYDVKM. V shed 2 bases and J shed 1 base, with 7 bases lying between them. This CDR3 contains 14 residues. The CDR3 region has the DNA TGTGCCAGCAGTTTAACCCAGGGCACAGATACGCAGTATTTT. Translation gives CASSLTQGTDTQYF.

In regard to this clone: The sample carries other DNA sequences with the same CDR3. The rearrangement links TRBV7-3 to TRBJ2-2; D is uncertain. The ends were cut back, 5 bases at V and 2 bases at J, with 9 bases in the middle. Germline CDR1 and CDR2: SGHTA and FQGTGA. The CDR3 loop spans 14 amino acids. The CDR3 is CASSPRGNTGELFF. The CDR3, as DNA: TGTGCCAGCAGCCCGCGAGGAAACACCGGGGAGCTGTTTTTT.

The CDR3 sequence: CAISSGGQETQYF. The CDR3 DNA reads as TGTGCCATCAGTTCGGGGGGACAAGAGACCCAGTACTTC. This sequence joins TRBV10-3 and TRBJ2-5; 7 positions agree with TRBD2. Germline V gene sequence: CDR1 ENHRY, CDR2 SYGVKD. The CDR3 sequence is 13 residues long. V lost 5 bases and J lost 2; bases outside the gene matches: 2.

DNA for the CDR3: TGTGCCACCGGGAGACGGGAGACCCAGTACTTC. Its protein is CATGRRETQYF. The chain recombines TRBV7-6 with TRBJ2-5; weak D call: TRBD2 (6 bases). Per the germline V gene, CDR1 is SGHVS and CDR2 is FNYEAQ. This CDR3 spans 11 amino acids. V dropped 10 bases and J dropped 5 bases, with 11 bases sitting between them. The full variable domain, its missing parts supplied by reference TRBV7-6 and TRBJ2-5, is GAGVSQSPRYKVTKRGQDVALRCDPISGHVSLYWYRQALGQGPEFLTYFNYEAQQDKSGLPNDRFSAERPEGSISTLTIQRTEQRDSAMYRCATGRRETQYFGPGTRLLVL.

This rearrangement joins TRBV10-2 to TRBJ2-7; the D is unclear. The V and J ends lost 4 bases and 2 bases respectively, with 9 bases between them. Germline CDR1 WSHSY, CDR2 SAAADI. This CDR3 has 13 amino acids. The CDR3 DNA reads TGCGCCAGCAGTGGAGTTGTCGCCTACGAGCAGTACTTC. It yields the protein CASSGVVAYEQYF.

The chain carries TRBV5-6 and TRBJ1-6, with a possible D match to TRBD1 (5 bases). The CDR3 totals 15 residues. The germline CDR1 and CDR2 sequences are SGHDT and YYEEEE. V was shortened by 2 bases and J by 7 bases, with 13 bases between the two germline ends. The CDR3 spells CASSLEWGGNSPLHF. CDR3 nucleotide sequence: TGTGCCAGCAGCTTAGAATGGGGGGGGAATTCACCCCTCCACTTT. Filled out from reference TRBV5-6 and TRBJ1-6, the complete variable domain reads DAGVTQSPTHLIKTRGQQVTLRCSPKSGHDTVSWYQQALGQGPQFIFQYYEEEERQRGNFPDRFSGHQFPNYSSELNVNALLLGDSALYLCASSLEWGGNSPLHFGNGTRLTVT.

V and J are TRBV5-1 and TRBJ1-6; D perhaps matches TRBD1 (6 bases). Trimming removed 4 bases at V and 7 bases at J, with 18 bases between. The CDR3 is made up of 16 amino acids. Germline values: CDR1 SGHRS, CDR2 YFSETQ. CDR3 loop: CASSPQVGRGNSPLHF. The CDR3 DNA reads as TGCGCCAGCAGCCCCCAGGTCGGCAGGGGCAATTCACCCCTCCACTTT.

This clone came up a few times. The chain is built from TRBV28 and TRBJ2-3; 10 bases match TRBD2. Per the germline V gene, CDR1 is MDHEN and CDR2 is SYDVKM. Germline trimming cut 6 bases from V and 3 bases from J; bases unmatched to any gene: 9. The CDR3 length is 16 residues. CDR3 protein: CASRTNSGGRTDTQYF. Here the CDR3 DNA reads TGTGCCAGCAGGACCAATAGCGGGGGGCGAACAGATACGCAGTATTTT.

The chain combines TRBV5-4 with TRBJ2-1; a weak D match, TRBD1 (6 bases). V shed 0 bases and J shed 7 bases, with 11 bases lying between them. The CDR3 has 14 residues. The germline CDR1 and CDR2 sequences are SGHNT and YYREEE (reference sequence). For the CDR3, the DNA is TGTGCCAGCAGCTTGGGGGCCACAGGGAATGAGCAGTTCTTC. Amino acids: CASSLGATGNEQFF.